This TCR beta chain was profiled in a study of T cells expressing NK-cell markers. From the 5' RACE reads, TCRdb lists one entry per CDR3 protein and no DNA. This table lists around 550,000 distinct CDR3 sequences. This CDR3 region has 14 residues. CDR1 and CDR2 (germline): SGHTA, FQGNSA. The receptor was isolated from a man aged 18 to 29 in good health. The chain couples TRBV7-2 to TRBJ1-5. Sequenced: blood T cells: a sorted CD56 or NKG2C T cell subset, CD4+ or CD8+ T cells, or bulk PBMC T cells (not recorded which). CDR3 sequence: CASSIRGWNGPQHF.